The 25 T cell receptor beta chains below all came from one sample that was sequenced in a study of blood T cell repertoires in COVID-19. Produced via immunoSEQ multiplex PCR; TCRdb's table is partial and in-frame only. The table lists about 61,000 clones, under 85% of them singletons. The sequenced sample was peripheral blood. The receptors were gathered from a woman between 65 and 79 years old with acute or convalescent COVID-19.

The rearrangement joins TRBV19 to TRBJ2-2; possible D gene TRBD1, 5 bases. The CDR3 has 12 residues. Germline loops: CDR1 LNHDA, CDR2 SQIVND (reference sequence). The germline V and J ends were trimmed by 10 bases and 4 bases, with 10 bases remaining between them. The CDR3 DNA follows: TGTGCCACTAAGGGGATCACCGGGGAGCTGTTTTTT. The encoded protein is CATKGITGELFF.

This clone was found once. The chain employs TRBV10-1 and TRBJ2-1; TRBD2 is a possible D gene (5 bases). The V end lost 0 bases, the J end lost 8 bases, and 8 bases lay between the germline ends. The germline CDR1 and CDR2 sequences are WNHNN and SYGVQD (reference sequence). This CDR3 contains 13 residues. The CDR3 DNA reads TGCGCCAGCAGTGAGTCGGCGGGCGATGAGCAGTTCTTC. Amino acid sequence: CASSESAGDEQFF.

The rearrangement uses TRBV5-6 and TRBJ2-2, with 7 nucleotides matching TRBD1. The CDR3 covers 17 residues. Germline CDR1 is SGHDT and CDR2 is YYEEEE. V trimming: 3 bases; J trimming: 2 bases; junction bases outside the gene matches: 10. The CDR3 DNA sequence: TGTGCCAGCAGCTCATTACAGGGGTGGCCAAACACCGGGGAGCTGTTTTTT. Encoded protein: CASSSLQGWPNTGELFF.

V usage is TRBV5-1 and J usage is TRBJ2-1; D gene uncertain. From germline, CDR1 is SGHRS and CDR2 YFSETQ. The CDR3 consists of 12 residues. V was clipped by 1 base and J by 10 bases, with 9 bases between them. The CDR3 sequence: CASSLFGLEQFF. The CDR3 DNA follows: TGCGCCAGCAGCTTGTTTGGCCTGGAGCAGTTCTTC.

Judged by abundance, this clone is medium-sized. This chain joins TRBV2 and TRBJ2-7; a weak D match, TRBD2 (6 bases). CDR3 length equals 12 residues. CDR1 and CDR2 (germline): SNHLY, FYNNEI. V dropped 6 bases and J dropped 6 bases, with 12 bases sitting between them. The CDR3 coding sequence is TGTGCCAGCAGGGTTAGGAGGGTCGAGCAGTACTTC. Protein: CASRVRRVEQYF.

V usage is TRBV3-1 (or the pseudogene TRBV3-2) and J usage is TRBJ2-3; TRBD2 matches 8 bases. This CDR3 region has 16 residues. Germline V gene sequence: CDR1 LGHDT, CDR2 YNNKEL (reference sequence). Trimming cost V 0 bases and J 3 bases; bases outside gene matches: 5. This CDR3 is CASSQENSGDTDTQYF. DNA for the CDR3: TGTGCCAGCAGCCAAGAGAATAGCGGGGATACAGATACGCAGTATTTT.

The CDR3 DNA reads as TGTGCCAGCAGCCAAGCCCGGGGGGGGTTAGCCAAAAACATTCAGTACTTC. It encodes CASSQARGGLAKNIQYF. The V call is TRBV4-2, the J call TRBJ2-4, with 8 nucleotides matching TRBD2. V trimming: 1 base; J trimming: 0 bases; junction bases outside the gene matches: 5. This CDR3 has 17 residues. Per germline, CDR1 LGHNA and CDR2 YNFKEQ.

This chain joins TRBV18 and TRBJ1-1; D is perhaps TRBD1 (5 bases). Germline CDR1 reads KGHSH; CDR2 reads LQKENI. V lost 6 bases and J lost 4, with 21 bases in between. The CDR3 has 16 residues. The CDR3 protein is CASSLLKGAPGTEAFF. The CDR3 DNA sequence: TGTGCCAGCTCTCTCCTGAAAGGGGCGCCTGGCACTGAAGCTTTCTTT.

The chain carries TRBV2 and TRBJ1-2; 9 bases map to TRBD1. The length of the CDR3 is 15 residues. CDR1 is SNHLY, CDR2 FYNNEI, per germline. V was clipped by 10 bases and J by 3 bases; unmatched bases: 12. This CDR3 is CATKTDRGTDYGYTF. The CDR3 bases are TGTGCCACCAAAACCGACAGGGGGACGGACTATGGCTACACCTTC.

The chain combines TRBV25-1 with TRBJ2-2; weak D call: TRBD1 (5 bases). This CDR3 contains 16 residues. Germline V gene lookup returns CDR1 MGHDK and CDR2 SYGVNS. V gave up 6 bases and J gave up 1 base, with 15 bases separating them. The CDR3 DNA is TGTGCCAGCAGCTACGATGGGGCAGGGAACACCGGGGAGCTGTTTTTT. This sequence encodes CASSYDGAGNTGELFF.

The rearrangement uses TRBV9 and TRBJ2-2, with 12 bases matching TRBD2. CDR3 length equals 18 residues. Germline lookup yields CDR1 SGDLS and CDR2 YYNGEE. Germline trimming cut 4 bases from V and 5 bases from J; bases unmatched to any gene: 12. Written as DNA, the CDR3 is TGTGCCAGCAGCCCCCTGGCTAGCGGGGGGGCGAGGACCGGGGAGCTGTTTTTT. It specifies CASSPLASGGARTGELFF.

In DNA, the CDR3 is TGCGCCAGCAGCTTGGCCGGTGCTTTTAATAATTCACCCCTCCACTTT. Translation: CASSLAGAFNNSPLHF. The rearrangement joins TRBV5-1 to TRBJ1-6; D gene unclear. CDR3 length equals 16 residues. V was shortened by 0 bases and J by 5 bases, with 12 bases between the two germline ends. Germline-derived CDR1 and CDR2 are SGHRS and YFSETQ.

A few counts support this clone. The V gene is TRBV29-1, the J gene TRBJ1-1, with 9 bases matching TRBD1. The CDR3 contains 15 residues. Per germline, CDR1 SQVTM and CDR2 ANQGSEA. V was clipped by 4 bases and J by 4 bases; unmatched bases: 10. The CDR3 sequence: CSVATGGASFTEAFF. The CDR3 coding sequence is TGCAGCGTTGCGACAGGGGGGGCAAGCTTCACTGAAGCTTTCTTT.

In its sample, this clone was seen a few times. The V and J genes are TRBV10-3 and TRBJ1-6; TRBD1 aligns across 7 bases. J gave up 10 bases and V 6 bases, and 6 bases lay outside the gene matches. CDR3 length: 13 residues. Germline V gives CDR1 ENHRY, CDR2 SYGVKD. Written as DNA, the CDR3 is TGTGCCATCAGCCGCGACAGGGACTCACCCCTCCACTTT. Translation gives CAISRDRDSPLHF.

The J gene is TRBJ1-6, the V gene TRBV4-3; 9 nucleotides agree with TRBD1. The CDR3 has 15 amino acids. V shed 0 bases and J 9 bases; nucleotides not matched to a gene: 3. CDR1 is LGHNA, CDR2 YSLEER, per germline. The CDR3 nucleotides are TGCGCCAGCAGCCAAGAGGGACAGGGATTTTCACCCCTCCACTTT. Protein: CASSQEGQGFSPLHF.

This clone was found a few times. The chain uses TRBV7-3 and TRBJ2-2; 8 positions match TRBD1. This CDR3 comprises 16 residues. Trimming at V came to 2 bases and at J to 1 base, leaving 3 bases not matched to a gene. Germline CDR1 reads SGHTA; CDR2 reads FQGTGA. CDR3 in DNA: TGTGCCAGCAGCTTATTGGGGACAGGGAACACCGGGGAGCTGTTTTTT. Its translation is CASSLLGTGNTGELFF.

The chain joins TRBV5-1 to TRBJ1-1; D ambiguous. Trimming removed 2 bases from V and 2 bases from J, with 7 bases in between. From germline, CDR1 is SGHRS and CDR2 YFSETQ. The CDR3 contains 13 residues. The CDR3 loop is CASSFGINTEAFF. The DNA of the CDR3 is TGCGCCAGCAGCTTTGGCATTAACACTGAAGCTTTCTTT.

This chain links TRBV12-5 with TRBJ2-3; TRBD2 matches at 12 bases. The CDR3 is 16 amino acids. V dropped 4 bases and J dropped 4; count of bases not matched to a gene: 6. The germline gives CDR1 LGHNT, CDR2 FRNRAP. DNA for the CDR3: TGTGCTAGTGGTTCAGGACTAGCGGGGCTCGCAGATACGCAGTATTTT. Its protein product is CASGSGLAGLADTQYF.

This clone has more than one count but fewer than ten. The V and J genes are TRBV5-4 and TRBJ2-7, with TRBD1 matching 7 bases. J lost 1 base, V lost 1 base, and 8 bases had no gene match. The CDR3 is 16 amino acids. The germline V gene has CDR1 SGHNT and CDR2 YYREEE (reference sequence). The CDR3 loop is CASSLTGWTGSYEQYF. The CDR3 nucleotides are TGTGCCAGCAGCTTGACGGGATGGACAGGTTCCTACGAGCAGTACTTC.

In its sample, this clone was seen a few times. The chain links TRBV28 to TRBJ2-7; the D is unclear. The CDR3 sequence is 15 residues long. CDR1 and CDR2 from the germline V gene are MDHEN and SYDVKM. Trimming pared 5 bases from V and 5 bases from J, leaving 19 bases between. CDR3 coding DNA: TGTGCCAGCAGTCCGGGTCAAGGTGGGTGGCACGAGCAGTACTTC. Translated, it gives CASSPGQGGWHEQYF.

This clone has just a few counts. This chain joins TRBV5-4 and TRBJ2-5; D might be TRBD1 (6 bases). CDR1 is SGHNT, CDR2 YYREEE, per germline (reference sequence). V shed 6 bases and J shed 2 bases, with 14 bases lying between them. The CDR3 has 14 residues. The CDR3 sequence: CASTLQGLQETQYF. The CDR3 nucleotides are TGTGCCAGCACGCTCCAGGGGCTGCAAGAGACCCAGTACTTC.

The table lists this clone with a few counts. The chain recombines TRBV19 with TRBJ2-1; tentative D call: TRBD1 (6 bases). Germline V lookup: CDR1 LNHDA, CDR2 SQIVND (reference sequence). This CDR3 region has 18 residues. Trimming cost V 1 base and J 3 bases, with 19 bases left between them. CDR3 residues: CASSIARQGRWGYNEQFF. The CDR3 nucleotides are TGTGCCAGTAGTATAGCTCGCCAGGGGCGTTGGGGCTACAATGAGCAGTTCTTC.

This sequence joins TRBV6-5 and TRBJ2-3; D possibly corresponds to TRBD2 (5 bases). The CDR3 length is 14 residues. Between the trimmed V and J ends, which lost 7 bases and 3 bases, there was a span of 14 bases. The germline gives CDR1 MNHEY, CDR2 SVGAGI. This CDR3 is CASIQVGVTDTQYF. In DNA form, the CDR3 reads TGTGCCAGCATCCAGGTCGGGGTAACAGATACGCAGTATTTT.

This clone was observed a handful of times. This chain links TRBV3-1 (or the pseudogene TRBV3-2) with TRBJ2-1, with TRBD2 matching 12 bases. The CDR3 spans 16 residues. The germline V gene has CDR1 LGHDT and CDR2 YNNKEL (reference sequence). Trimming removed 4 bases from V and 6 bases from J; junction bases left unmatched: 7. CDR3 in DNA: TGTGCCAGCAGCCCCTCTAGCGGGGGGGCCTTCAATGAGCAGTTCTTC. This encodes CASSPSSGGAFNEQFF.

The V gene is TRBV18, the J gene TRBJ2-1; 7 nucleotides line up with TRBD2. This CDR3 spans 15 amino acids. J gave up 5 bases and V 2 bases, and 6 bases lay outside the gene matches. CDR1 and CDR2 (germline): KGHSH, LQKENI. DNA of the CDR3: TGTGCCAGCTCACCAGGGGCTAGCGGAGACAATGAGCAGTTCTTC. Its translation is CASSPGASGDNEQFF.